Below are 19 T cell receptor beta chains sequenced from a single sample in a study of blood T cell repertoires in COVID-19. The method was immunoSEQ multiplex PCR; TCRdb's version includes in-frame clones alone and lacks a portion of them. The sample yields a few hundred thousand clones, 70% to 90% seen once. Specimen: PBMCs or T cells enriched from blood (not recorded which). Receptors were obtained from a man aged 35-49 years who had recovered from COVID-19.

The chain uses TRBV5-6 and TRBJ2-3; D is ambiguous. From germline, CDR1 is SGHDT and CDR2 YYEEEE. Trimming stripped 4 bases from V and 7 bases from J, with 13 bases between. The CDR3 consists of 13 residues. The DNA of the CDR3 is TGTGCCAGCAGCACCTGGAGCCCCAATACGCAGTATTTT. Amino acid sequence: CASSTWSPNTQYF.

About this clone itself: Other DNA sequences in the same sample also yield this CDR3. The chain has TRBV4-1 and TRBJ1-6, with D possibly matching TRBD1 (5 bases). V lost 1 base and J lost 7, with 11 bases in between. The germline CDR1 and CDR2 sequences are MGHRA and YSYEKL. The CDR3 has 15 residues. The CDR3 sequence: CASSQVGTLNSPLHF. CDR3 DNA sequence: TGCGCCAGCAGCCAAGTCGGGACTTTAAATTCACCCCTCCACTTT.

The chain is built from TRBV18 and TRBJ1-5; perhaps TRBD1 as D (6 bases). The germline gives CDR1 KGHSH, CDR2 LQKENI. The CDR3 consists of 16 residues. The V gene lost 1 base and the J gene lost 4 bases, with 14 bases spanning the gap. CDR3 residues: CASSPRAPQGNQPQHF. The CDR3, as DNA: TGTGCCAGCTCACCACGGGCCCCACAGGGAAATCAGCCCCAGCATTTT.

This chain links TRBV19 with TRBJ2-7, with 7 bases aligning to TRBD1. Trimming cost V 1 base and J 5 bases; bases outside gene matches: 5. The CDR3 sequence is 14 residues long. The germline gives CDR1 LNHDA, CDR2 SQIVND (reference sequence). CDR3 nucleotides: TGTGCCAGTAGTATAGTTGAAGGGGGCGACGAGCAGTACTTC. Its protein is CASSIVEGGDEQYF.

The CDR3 DNA reads as TGCGCCAGTGAATACCGTCCGACAGGCCTAAATCAGCCCCAGCATTTT. Translated, it gives CASEYRPTGLNQPQHF. The V gene is TRBV5-1, the J gene TRBJ1-5; a weak D match, TRBD1 (6 bases). V was shortened by 8 bases and J by 4 bases, with 22 bases between the two germline ends. Germline values: CDR1 SGHRS, CDR2 YFSETQ. The CDR3 runs to 16 residues.

The genes are TRBV2 and TRBJ2-6; 7 bases line up with TRBD1. The CDR3 spans 16 residues. V dropped 8 bases and J dropped 1; count of bases not matched to a gene: 8. CDR1 and CDR2 from the germline V gene are SNHLY and FYNNEI. The CDR3 bases are TGTGCCAGCTCAAGGGGGCGAAGATCTGGGGCCAACGTCCTGACTTTC. It specifies CASSRGRRSGANVLTF.

This chain joins TRBV5-4 and TRBJ2-1, with 8 bases lining up with TRBD1. From germline, CDR1 is SGHNT and CDR2 YYREEE (reference sequence). Trimming at V came to 3 bases and at J to 3 bases, leaving 8 bases not matched to a gene. The CDR3 spans 16 residues. Here the CDR3 reads CASSSPTGAVYNEQFF. The CDR3 coding sequence is TGTGCCAGCAGCTCCCCGACAGGGGCCGTCTACAATGAGCAGTTCTTC. The full variable domain, its missing parts supplied by reference TRBV5-4 and TRBJ2-1, is ETGVTQSPTHLIKTRGQQVTLRCSSQSGHNTVSWYQQALGQGPQFIFQYYREEENGRGNFPPRFSGLQFPNYSSELNVNALELDDSALYLCASSSPTGAVYNEQFFGPGTRLTVL.

The chain carries TRBV13 and TRBJ2-4, with D hard to call. Germline assignment: CDR1 PRHDT and CDR2 FYEKMQ (reference sequence). V gave up 5 bases and J gave up 13 bases, with 15 bases separating them. This CDR3 is 12 amino acids long. In DNA form, the CDR3 reads TGTGCCAGCAGCCTCAAATTTCGGTCCCAGTACTTC. It encodes CASSLKFRSQYF. The full variable domain, in which reference TRBV13 and TRBJ2-4 provide the parts outside the CDR3, is AAGVIQSPRHLIKEKRETATLKCYPIPRHDTVYWYQQGPGQDPQFLISFYEKMQSDKGSIPDRFSAQQFSDYHSELNMSSLELGDSALYFCASSLKFRSQYFGAGTRLSVL.

The chain employs TRBV5-1 and TRBJ2-2, with D tentatively TRBD2 (6 bases). The V end lost 0 bases, the J end lost 6 bases, and 15 bases lay between the germline ends. Germline V CDR1 and CDR2: SGHRS, YFSETQ. The length of the CDR3 is 16 residues. CDR3 coding DNA: TGCGCCAGCAGCTTGGCCATTACTAGCTTAGCCGGGGAGCTGTTTTTT. Translated: CASSLAITSLAGELFF.

This rearrangement joins TRBV18 to TRBJ2-7; 9 bases are a match to TRBD2. This CDR3 contains 12 residues. Trimming took 3 bases from V and 9 from J; bases not matched to a gene: 3. The V gene's germline CDR1 is KGHSH and CDR2 LQKENI. The CDR3 region is CASSPEGLAQYF. CDR3 DNA sequence: TGTGCCAGCTCACCCGAGGGACTAGCGCAGTACTTC. The full variable domain, in which reference TRBV18 and TRBJ2-7 provide the parts outside the CDR3, is NAGVMQNPRHLVRRRGQEARLRCSPMKGHSHVYWYRQLPEEGLKFMVYLQKENIIDESGMPKERFSAEFPKEGPSILRIQQVVRGDSAAYFCASSPEGLAQYFGPGTRLTVT.

The chain links TRBV6-4 to TRBJ2-1; 12 positions agree with TRBD2. The germline CDR1 and CDR2 sequences are MRHNA and SNTAGT. The V segment lost 5 bases and the J segment 7 bases; nucleotides outside the gene matches: 6. The CDR3 contains 15 residues. Written as DNA, the CDR3 is TGTGCCAGCAGTCCTAGCGGGAGGGCCGAAAATGAGCAGTTCTTC. Protein: CASSPSGRAENEQFF.

The chain employs TRBV11-2 and TRBJ2-7, with TRBD2 identical over 11 bases. CDR1 and CDR2 from the germline V gene are SGHAT and FQNNGV. Trimming took 8 bases from V and 4 from J; bases not matched to a gene: 16. There are 17 residues in the CDR3. The CDR3: CASPGGLAGQKKYEQYF. Written as DNA, the CDR3 is TGTGCCAGCCCGGGAGGACTAGCGGGTCAAAAAAAATACGAGCAGTACTTC.

The chain uses TRBV7-8 and TRBJ1-1; TRBD1 matches at 7 bases. CDR1 is SGHVS and CDR2 is FQNEAQ in the germline V gene. The CDR3 covers 16 residues. Germline trimming cut 0 bases from V and 5 bases from J; bases unmatched to any gene: 9. CDR3 bases: TGTGCCAGCAGCTTAGCGGCCCGACAGGGCGGAACTGAAGCTTTCTTT. The encoded protein is CASSLAARQGGTEAFF.

Written as DNA, the CDR3 is TGTGCCACCAGTGGACTAGCGGGAGGGTCGTGGAATGAGCAGTTCTTC. This translates into CATSGLAGGSWNEQFF. The chain joins TRBV24-1 to TRBJ2-1, with 14 bases identical to TRBD2. V dropped 5 bases and J dropped 7; count of bases not matched to a gene: 6. The CDR3 is made up of 16 amino acids. Germline V lookup: CDR1 KGHDR, CDR2 SFDVKD.

This chain links TRBV9 with TRBJ2-1; D is possibly TRBD2 (6 bases). V shed 2 bases and J shed 7 bases, with 22 bases lying between them. There are 17 residues in the CDR3. CDR1 SGDLS and CDR2 YYNGEE come from the germline V gene. CDR3 protein: CASSVPQAGPGQNEQFF. The CDR3 region has the DNA TGTGCCAGCAGCGTCCCCCAGGCGGGGCCCGGTCAAAATGAGCAGTTCTTC.

The rearrangement links TRBV27 to TRBJ1-2; TRBD1 might be the D (6 bases). Between the trimmed V and J ends, which lost 2 bases and 2 bases, there was a span of 6 bases. CDR3 length equals 13 residues. The germline CDR1 and CDR2 sequences are MNHEY and SMNVEV (reference sequence). The CDR3 DNA reads as TGTGCCAGCAGTTTAGACAGGAACTATGGCTACACCTTC. Its translation: CASSLDRNYGYTF.

The chain has TRBV7-6 and TRBJ2-1, with D perhaps matching TRBD1 (5 bases). Germline V CDR1 and CDR2: SGHVS, FNYEAQ. The CDR3 runs to 16 residues. The V end was cut by 5 bases, the J end by 5 bases, with 19 bases between. The CDR3 DNA reads TGTGCCAGCAGCGCGTACTCAGGGCCCCCAAACAATGAGCAGTTCTTC. Translating it yields CASSAYSGPPNNEQFF. The whole variable domain, remainder taken from reference TRBV7-6 and TRBJ2-1, is GAGVSQSPRYKVTKRGQDVALRCDPISGHVSLYWYRQALGQGPEFLTYFNYEAQQDKSGLPNDRFSAERPEGSISTLTIQRTEQRDSAMYRCASSAYSGPPNNEQFFGPGTRLTVL.

This clone has just one count. The chain uses TRBV6-5 and TRBJ2-7, with 11 bases that match TRBD1. Looked up from germline, CDR1 is MNHEY and CDR2 is SVGAGI. The V gene end was trimmed by 8 bases and the J gene end by 5 bases; junction bases not matched to a gene: 5. This CDR3 region has 13 residues. Here the CDR3 DNA reads TGTGCCAGCCAGAGGACAGGGGGCAACGAGCAGTACTTC. This codes for CASQRTGGNEQYF.

V is TRBV6-5 and J is TRBJ1-2, with D unresolved. V gave up 2 bases and J gave up 8 bases, with 12 bases separating them. Germline V lookup: CDR1 MNHEY, CDR2 SVGAGI. CDR3 length: 13 residues. The CDR3 nucleotides read TGTGCCAGCAGTTACCAAGGGAGAGGAGGCTACACCTTC. It codes for CASSYQGRGGYTF.